This T cell receptor (beta chain) came from a study of T cells in Graves' hyperthyroidism and ophthalmopathy. A remark on this clonotype: Its specificity is not known.

Amplification targeted TCR beta CDR3 regions from RNA transcripts. RT-PCR in the first round (using the HTBI primer set) targeted the TCR CDR3. TCRdb reprocessed the multiplex PCR reads with MiXCR, giving one entry per CDR3 protein. The data contain some 600,000 distinct CDR3 sequences, more than 11% of them seen just once; the ten biggest clones take up around 5.4%. The study's findings and limits: Blood also carried most thyroid clonotypes expanded above 0.001.

The material sequenced was blood. The TCR comes from a woman aged 25-40 years with Graves' hyperthyroidism that later progressed to Graves' ophthalmopathy.

In nucleotides, the CDR3 is TGTGCCAGCAGCTTAGCGAGGGGCGGGCTAGCGTCCCGCGAGCAGTACTTC. It encodes CASSLARGGLASREQYF. The V gene is TRBV7-9, the J gene TRBJ2-7; D might be TRBD2 (6 bases). The V end was cut by 0 bases, the J end by 6 bases, with 21 bases between. Looked up from germline, CDR1 is SEHNR and CDR2 is FQNEAQ (reference sequence). The length of the CDR3 is 17 residues.